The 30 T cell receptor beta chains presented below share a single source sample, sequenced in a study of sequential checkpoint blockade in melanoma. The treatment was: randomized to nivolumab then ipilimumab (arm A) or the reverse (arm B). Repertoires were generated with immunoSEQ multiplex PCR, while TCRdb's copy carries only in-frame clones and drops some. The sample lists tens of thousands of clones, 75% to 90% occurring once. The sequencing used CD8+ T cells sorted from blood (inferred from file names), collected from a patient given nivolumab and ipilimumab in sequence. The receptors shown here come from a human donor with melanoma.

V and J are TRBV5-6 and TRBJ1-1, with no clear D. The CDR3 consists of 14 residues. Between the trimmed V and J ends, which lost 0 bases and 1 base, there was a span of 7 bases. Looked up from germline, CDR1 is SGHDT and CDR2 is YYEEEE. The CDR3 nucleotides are TGTGCCAGCAGCTTGGTCCAGGCGAACACTGAAGCTTTCTTT. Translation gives CASSLVQANTEAFF.

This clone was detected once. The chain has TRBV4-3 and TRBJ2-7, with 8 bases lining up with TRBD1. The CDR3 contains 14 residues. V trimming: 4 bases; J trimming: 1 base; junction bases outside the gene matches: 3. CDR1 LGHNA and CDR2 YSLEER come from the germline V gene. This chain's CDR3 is CASSPDRESYEQYF. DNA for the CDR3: TGCGCCAGCAGCCCGGACAGGGAATCCTACGAGCAGTACTTC.

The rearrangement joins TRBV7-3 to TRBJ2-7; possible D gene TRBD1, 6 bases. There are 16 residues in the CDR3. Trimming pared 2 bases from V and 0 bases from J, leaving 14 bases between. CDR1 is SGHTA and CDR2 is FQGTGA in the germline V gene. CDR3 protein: CASSLAPGQSSYEQYF. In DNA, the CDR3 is TGTGCCAGCAGCTTAGCGCCGGGACAAAGCTCCTACGAGCAGTACTTC.

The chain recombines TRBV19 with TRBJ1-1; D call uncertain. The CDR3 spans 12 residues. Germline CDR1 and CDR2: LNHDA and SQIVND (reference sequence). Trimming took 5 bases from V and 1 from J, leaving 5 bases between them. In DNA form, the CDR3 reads TGTGCCAGTAGTCCCGGGAACACTGAAGCTTTCTTT. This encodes CASSPGNTEAFF.

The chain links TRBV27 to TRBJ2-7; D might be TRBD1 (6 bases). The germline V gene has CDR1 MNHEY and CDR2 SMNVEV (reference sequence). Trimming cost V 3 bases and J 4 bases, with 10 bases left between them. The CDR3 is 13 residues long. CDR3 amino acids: CASSFFRGYEQYF. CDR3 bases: TGTGCCAGCAGTTTTTTCAGGGGTTACGAGCAGTACTTC.

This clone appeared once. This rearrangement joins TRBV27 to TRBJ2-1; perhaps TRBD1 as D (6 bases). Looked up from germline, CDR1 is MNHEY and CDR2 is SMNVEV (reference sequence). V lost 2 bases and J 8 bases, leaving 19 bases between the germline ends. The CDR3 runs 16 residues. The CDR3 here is CASSLGGLGVEDEQFF. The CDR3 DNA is TGTGCCAGCAGTTTAGGGGGCTTAGGGGTAGAAGATGAGCAGTTCTTC.

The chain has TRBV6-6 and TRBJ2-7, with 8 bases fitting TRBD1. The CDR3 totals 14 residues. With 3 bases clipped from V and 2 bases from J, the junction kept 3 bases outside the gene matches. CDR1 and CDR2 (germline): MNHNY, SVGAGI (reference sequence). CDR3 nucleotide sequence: TGTGCCAGCAGTTATGCGGGACAGGCCTACGAGCAGTACTTC. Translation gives CASSYAGQAYEQYF.

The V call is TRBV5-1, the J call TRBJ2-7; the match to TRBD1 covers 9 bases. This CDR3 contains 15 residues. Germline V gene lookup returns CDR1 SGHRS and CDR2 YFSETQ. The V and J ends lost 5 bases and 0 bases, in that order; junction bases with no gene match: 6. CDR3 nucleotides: TGCGCCAGCAGGTGGACAGGGGCCGACTCCTACGAGCAGTACTTC. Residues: CASRWTGADSYEQYF.

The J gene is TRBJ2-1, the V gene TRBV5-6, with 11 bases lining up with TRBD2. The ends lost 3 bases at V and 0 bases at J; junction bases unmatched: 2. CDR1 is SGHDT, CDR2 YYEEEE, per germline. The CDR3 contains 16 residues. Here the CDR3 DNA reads TGTGCCAGCAGCTGGGGGACTAGCGGCTCCTACAATGAGCAGTTCTTC. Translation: CASSWGTSGSYNEQFF.

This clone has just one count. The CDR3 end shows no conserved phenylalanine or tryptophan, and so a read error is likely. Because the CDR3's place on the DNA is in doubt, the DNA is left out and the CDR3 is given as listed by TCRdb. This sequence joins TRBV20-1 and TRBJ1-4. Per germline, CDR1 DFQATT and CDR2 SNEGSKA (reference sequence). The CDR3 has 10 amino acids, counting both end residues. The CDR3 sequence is CSARDPRSEG.

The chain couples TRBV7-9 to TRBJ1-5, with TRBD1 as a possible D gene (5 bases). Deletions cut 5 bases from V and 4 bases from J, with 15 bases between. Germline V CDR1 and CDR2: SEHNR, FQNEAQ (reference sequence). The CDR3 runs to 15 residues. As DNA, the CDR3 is TGTGCCAGCAGCCTAGGGACGGCGGGGAATCAGCCCCAGCATTTT. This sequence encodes CASSLGTAGNQPQHF.

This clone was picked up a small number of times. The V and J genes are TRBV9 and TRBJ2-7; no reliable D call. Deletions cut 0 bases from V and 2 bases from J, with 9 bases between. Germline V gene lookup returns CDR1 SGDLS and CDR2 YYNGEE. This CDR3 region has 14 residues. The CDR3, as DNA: TGTGCCAGCAGCGTAGCTCCGGGTACCTACGAGCAGTACTTC. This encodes CASSVAPGTYEQYF.

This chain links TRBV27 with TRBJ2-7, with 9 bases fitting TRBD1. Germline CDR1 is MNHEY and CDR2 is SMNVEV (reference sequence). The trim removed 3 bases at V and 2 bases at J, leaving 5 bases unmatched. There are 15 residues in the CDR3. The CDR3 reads CASSFRDRVTYEQYF. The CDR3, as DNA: TGTGCCAGCAGTTTCCGGGACAGGGTCACCTACGAGCAGTACTTC.

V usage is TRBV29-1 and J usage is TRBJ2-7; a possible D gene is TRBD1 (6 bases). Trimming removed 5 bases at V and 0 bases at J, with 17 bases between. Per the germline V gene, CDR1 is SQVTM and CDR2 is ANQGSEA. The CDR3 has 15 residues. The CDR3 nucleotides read TGCAGCGTTTCGCCCACTGACAGGCGCTCCTACGAGCAGTACTTC. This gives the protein CSVSPTDRRSYEQYF.

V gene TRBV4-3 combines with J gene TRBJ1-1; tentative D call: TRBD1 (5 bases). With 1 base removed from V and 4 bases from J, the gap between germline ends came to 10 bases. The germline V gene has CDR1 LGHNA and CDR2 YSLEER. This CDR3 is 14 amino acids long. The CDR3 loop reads CASSQVEGATEAFF. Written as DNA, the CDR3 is TGCGCCAGCAGCCAAGTCGAAGGGGCCACTGAAGCTTTCTTT.

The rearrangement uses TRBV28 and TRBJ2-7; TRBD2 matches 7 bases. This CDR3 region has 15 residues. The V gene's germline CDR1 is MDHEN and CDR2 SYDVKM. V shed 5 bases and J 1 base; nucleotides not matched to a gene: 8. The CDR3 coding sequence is TGTGCCAGCAGTCGCCGGGACTACATTTCCTACGAGCAGTACTTC. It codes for CASSRRDYISYEQYF.

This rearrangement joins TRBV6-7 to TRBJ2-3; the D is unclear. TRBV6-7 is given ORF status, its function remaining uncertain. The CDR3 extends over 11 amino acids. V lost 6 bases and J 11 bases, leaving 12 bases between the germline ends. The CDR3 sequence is CASRSGRRQYF. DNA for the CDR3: TGTGCCAGCAGATCGGGTCGAAGGCAGTATTTT.

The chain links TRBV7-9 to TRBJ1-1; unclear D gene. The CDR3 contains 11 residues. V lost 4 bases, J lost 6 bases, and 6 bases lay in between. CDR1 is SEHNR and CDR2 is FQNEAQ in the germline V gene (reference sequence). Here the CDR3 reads CASSSLPEAFF. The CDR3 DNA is TGTGCCAGCAGCTCCCTCCCTGAAGCTTTCTTT.

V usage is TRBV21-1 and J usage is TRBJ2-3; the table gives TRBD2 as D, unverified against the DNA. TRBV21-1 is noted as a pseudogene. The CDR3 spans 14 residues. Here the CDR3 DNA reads TGTGCCAGCAGCAATCCCCCGGTTACAGATACGCAGTATTTT. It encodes CASSNPPVTDTQYF.

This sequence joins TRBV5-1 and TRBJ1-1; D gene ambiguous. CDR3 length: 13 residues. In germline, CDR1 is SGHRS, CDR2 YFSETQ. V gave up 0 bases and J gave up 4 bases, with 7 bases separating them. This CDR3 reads CASSLDLGTEAFF. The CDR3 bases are TGCGCCAGCAGCTTGGACCTCGGCACTGAAGCTTTCTTT. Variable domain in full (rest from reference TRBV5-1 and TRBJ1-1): KAGVTQTPRYLIKTRGQQVTLSCSPISGHRSVSWYQQTPGQGLQFLFEYFSETQRNKGNFPGRFSGRQFSNSRSEMNVSTLELGDSALYLCASSLDLGTEAFFGQGTRLTVV.

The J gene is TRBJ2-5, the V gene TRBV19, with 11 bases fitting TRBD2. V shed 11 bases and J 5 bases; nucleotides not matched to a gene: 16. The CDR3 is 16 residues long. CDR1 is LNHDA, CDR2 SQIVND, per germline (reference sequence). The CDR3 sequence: CAGPSPLAGDWETQYF. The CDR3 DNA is TGTGCCGGCCCCTCCCCACTAGCGGGAGATTGGGAGACCCAGTACTTC.

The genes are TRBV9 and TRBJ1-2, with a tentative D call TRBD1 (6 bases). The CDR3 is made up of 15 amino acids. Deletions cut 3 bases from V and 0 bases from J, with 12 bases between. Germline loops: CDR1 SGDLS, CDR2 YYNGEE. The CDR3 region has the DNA TGTGCCAGCAGCGGATGGACAGCGGCTAACTATGGCTACACCTTC. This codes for CASSGWTAANYGYTF.

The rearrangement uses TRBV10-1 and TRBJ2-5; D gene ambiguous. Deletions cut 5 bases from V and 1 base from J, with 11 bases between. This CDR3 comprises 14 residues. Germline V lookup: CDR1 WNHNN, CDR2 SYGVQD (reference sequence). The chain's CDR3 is CASSQLEPQETQYF. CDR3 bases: TGCGCCAGCAGTCAGCTGGAGCCCCAAGAGACCCAGTACTTC.

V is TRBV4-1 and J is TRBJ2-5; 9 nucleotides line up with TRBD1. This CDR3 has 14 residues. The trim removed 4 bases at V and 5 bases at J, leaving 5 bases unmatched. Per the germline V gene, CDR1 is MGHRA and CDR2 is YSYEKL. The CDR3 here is CASSRGQGGETQYF. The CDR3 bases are TGCGCCAGCAGCCGGGGACAGGGAGGGGAGACCCAGTACTTC.

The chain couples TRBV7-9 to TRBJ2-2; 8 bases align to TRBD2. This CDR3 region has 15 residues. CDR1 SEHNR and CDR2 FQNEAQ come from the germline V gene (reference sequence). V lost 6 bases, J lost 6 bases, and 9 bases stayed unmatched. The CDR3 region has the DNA TGTGCCAGCAGACCGGCGGGGGGAAGCGCCGGGGAGCTGTTTTTT. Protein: CASRPAGGSAGELFF.

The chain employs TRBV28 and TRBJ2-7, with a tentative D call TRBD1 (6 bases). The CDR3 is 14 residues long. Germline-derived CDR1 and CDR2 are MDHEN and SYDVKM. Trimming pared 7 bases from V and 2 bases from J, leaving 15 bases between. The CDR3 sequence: CASTRGATTYEQYF. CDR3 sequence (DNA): TGTGCCAGCACCAGGGGAGCGACCACCTACGAGCAGTACTTC.

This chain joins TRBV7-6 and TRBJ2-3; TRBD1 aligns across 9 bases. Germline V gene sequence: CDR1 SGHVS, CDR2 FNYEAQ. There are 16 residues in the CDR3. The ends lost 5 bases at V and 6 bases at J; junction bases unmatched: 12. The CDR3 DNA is TGTGCCAGCAGCCGCGGGTTACAGGGGGCGTTTGATACGCAGTATTTT. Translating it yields CASSRGLQGAFDTQYF.

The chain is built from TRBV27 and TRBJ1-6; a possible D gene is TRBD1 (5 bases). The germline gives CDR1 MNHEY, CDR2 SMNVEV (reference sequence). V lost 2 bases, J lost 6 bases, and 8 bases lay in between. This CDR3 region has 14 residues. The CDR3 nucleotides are TGTGCCAGCAGTTTACAGGGAAGTAATTCACCCCTCCACTTT. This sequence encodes CASSLQGSNSPLHF.

The CDR3 sequence is CASSYGTGVVNEQFF. CDR3 nucleotide sequence: TGTGCCAGCAGTTACGGGACAGGGGTGGTCAATGAGCAGTTCTTC. The V call is TRBV6-5, the J call TRBJ2-1, with 10 nucleotides matching TRBD1. Germline assignment: CDR1 MNHEY and CDR2 SVGAGI. The junction had 4 bases not matched to a gene; V was cut back by 2 bases and J by 6 bases. This CDR3 has 15 residues.

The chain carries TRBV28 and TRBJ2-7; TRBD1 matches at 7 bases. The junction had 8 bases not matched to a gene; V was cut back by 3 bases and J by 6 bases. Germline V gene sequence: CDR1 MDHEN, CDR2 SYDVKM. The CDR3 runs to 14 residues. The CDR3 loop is CASSLKGGEGEQYF. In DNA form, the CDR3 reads TGTGCCAGCAGTTTGAAAGGGGGCGAGGGCGAGCAGTACTTC.